The 6 T cell receptor beta chains below come from one sample, sequenced in a study of T cell repertoires in cytomegalovirus infection. These receptors have no identified antigens. TCRdb reprocessed the reads with MiXCR, giving one entry per CDR3 protein. The sample comprises approximately 25,000 distinct CDR3 sequences, around 20% of which are singletons, and more than 80% rests with the top ten. Here the sequenced sample was CD8+ T cells from cultured PBMCs, taken from culture after CMV antigen stimulation. These receptor sequences come from a human donor in good health (CMV status not recorded). Some clones in this sample may be carry-over from other donors' samples.

This clonotype was counted between two and nine times. This chain connects TRBV6-2 or TRBV6-3 to TRBJ1-2; D may be TRBD1 (6 bases). CDR3 size: 15 residues. Trimming cost V 6 bases and J 2 bases, with 16 bases left between them. Germline CDR1 MNHEY, CDR2 SVGEGT. For the CDR3, the DNA is TGTGCCAGCAGAACACCCCGAGACAGGAACTATGGCTACACCTTC. It encodes CASRTPRDRNYGYTF.

This clonotype appeared many times. The chain links TRBV5-6 to TRBJ2-7, with D maybe TRBD1 (5 bases). Per germline, CDR1 SGHDT and CDR2 YYEEEE. Trimming shortened V by 3 bases and J by 2 bases, and 24 bases separated the two germline ends. There are 18 residues in the CDR3. In DNA form, the CDR3 reads TGTGCCAGCAGCTCTTCTGGCGTCAGGGATGGTACTACCTACGAGCAGTACTTC. Translated: CASSSSGVRDGTTYEQYF.

This clonotype was observed at least ten times. The chain is built from TRBV28 and TRBJ2-1, with D possibly being TRBD2 (5 bases). The germline V and J ends were trimmed by 1 base and 2 bases, with 6 bases remaining between them. The CDR3 loop spans 14 amino acids. The germline V gene has CDR1 MDHEN and CDR2 SYDVKM. In DNA form, the CDR3 reads TGTGCCAGCAGTTTATCGGGAACCTACAATGAGCAGTTCTTC. Its translation: CASSLSGTYNEQFF.

Ten or more counts support this clonotype. The V and J genes are TRBV12-3 or TRBV12-4 and TRBJ1-1; TRBD1 matches 10 bases. J lost 6 bases, V lost 6 bases, and 7 bases had no gene match. The CDR3 loop spans 14 amino acids. The CDR3 reads CASRATGGSAEAFF. CDR3 DNA: TGTGCCAGCAGGGCGACAGGGGGCAGCGCTGAAGCTTTCTTT.

This clonotype was recorded many times. The V and J genes are TRBV7-9 and TRBJ2-1, with a tentative D call TRBD1 (6 bases). CDR1 is SEHNR and CDR2 is FQNEAQ in the germline V gene (reference sequence). The V end lost 5 bases, the J end lost 9 bases, and 11 bases lay between the germline ends. CDR3 length equals 12 residues. CDR3: CASSPDSREQFF. The CDR3 nucleotides are TGTGCCAGCAGCCCGGACAGTCGTGAGCAGTTCTTC.

This clonotype was observed a few times. The genes are TRBV28 and TRBJ1-3, with 9 bases matching TRBD1. CDR1 is MDHEN, CDR2 SYDVKM, per germline. Germline trimming cut 3 bases from V and 3 bases from J; bases unmatched to any gene: 15. CDR3 length: 19 amino acids. The CDR3 DNA sequence: TGTGCCAGCAGTTTCCCGGGACAGGGAGTTCCCCAACGTGGAAACACCATATATTTT. Encoded protein: CASSFPGQGVPQRGNTIYF.